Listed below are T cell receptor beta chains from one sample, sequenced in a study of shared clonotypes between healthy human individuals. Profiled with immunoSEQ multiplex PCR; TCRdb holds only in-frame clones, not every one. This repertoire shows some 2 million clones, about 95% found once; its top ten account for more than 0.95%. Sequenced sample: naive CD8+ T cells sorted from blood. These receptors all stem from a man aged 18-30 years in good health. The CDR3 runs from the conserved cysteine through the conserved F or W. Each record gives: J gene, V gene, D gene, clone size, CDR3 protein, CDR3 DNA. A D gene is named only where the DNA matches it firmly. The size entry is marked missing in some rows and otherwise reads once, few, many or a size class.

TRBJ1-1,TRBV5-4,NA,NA,CASSLSGLEAFF,TGTGCCAGCAGCTTGTCGGGTCTTGAAGCTTTCTTT
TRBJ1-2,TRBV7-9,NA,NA,CASSLIPGQGKGYTF,TGTGCCAGCAGCCTAATCCCGGGACAAGGAAAGGGCTACACCTTC
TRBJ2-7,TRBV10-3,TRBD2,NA,CAISEAGGTAYEQYF,TGTGCCATCAGTGAGGCGGGGGGCACCGCCTACGAGCAGTACTTC
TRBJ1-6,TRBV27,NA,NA,CASSLYDPSSYNSPLHF,TGTGCCAGCAGTTTATACGATCCCAGCTCCTATAATTCACCCCTCCACTTT
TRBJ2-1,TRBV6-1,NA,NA,CASSWDSNEQFF,TGTGCCAGCAGCTGGGACTCGAATGAGCAGTTCTTC
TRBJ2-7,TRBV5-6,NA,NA,CASSFGSSYEQYF,TGTGCCAGCAGCTTTGGGTCCTCCTACGAGCAGTACTTC
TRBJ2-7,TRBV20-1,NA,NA,CSAFSSEQYF,TGCAGTGCTTTCTCTAGCGAGCAGTACTTC
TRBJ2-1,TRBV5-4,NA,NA,CASSFRDGLYNEQFF,TGTGCCAGCAGCTTCCGGGACGGACTCTACAATGAGCAGTTCTTC
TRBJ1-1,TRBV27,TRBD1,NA,CASSFVRQGVGEAFF,TGTGCCAGCAGTTTTGTCCGACAGGGGGTGGGTGAAGCTTTCTTT
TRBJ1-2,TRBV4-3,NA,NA,CASSQDPSNNNYGYTF,TGCGCCAGCAGCCAAGACCCCTCCAATAATAACTATGGCTACACCTTC
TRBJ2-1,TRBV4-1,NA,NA,CASSQEGRNEQFF,TGCGCCAGCAGCCAAGAAGGACGGAATGAGCAGTTCTTC
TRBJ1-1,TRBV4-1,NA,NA,CASSQEQGRGTEAFF,TGCGCCAGCAGCCAAGAACAGGGTCGGGGCACTGAAGCTTTCTTT
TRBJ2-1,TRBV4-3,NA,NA,CASSQDLYLNNEQFF,TGCGCCAGCAGCCAAGATCTTTACCTAAACAATGAGCAGTTCTTC
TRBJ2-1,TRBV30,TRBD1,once,CAWSRGQGAYNEQFF,TGTGCCTGGAGTAGGGGACAGGGGGCGTACAATGAGCAGTTCTTC
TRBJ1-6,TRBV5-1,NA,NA,CASSFGVSSYNSPLHF,TGCGCCAGCAGCTTTGGGGTTAGCTCCTATAATTCACCCCTCCACTTT
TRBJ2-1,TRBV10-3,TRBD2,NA,CAISDGGLHSYNEQFF,TGTGCCATCAGTGACGGGGGACTACACTCCTACAATGAGCAGTTCTTC
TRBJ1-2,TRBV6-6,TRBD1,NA,CASSYSATGGDGYTF,TGTGCCAGCAGTTACTCGGCGACAGGGGGCGATGGCTACACCTTC
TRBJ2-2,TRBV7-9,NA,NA,CASSAPLGAGELFF,TGTGCCAGCAGCGCGCCCCTGGGGGCCGGGGAGCTGTTTTTT
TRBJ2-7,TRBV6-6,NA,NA,CASSYSSYEQYF,TGTGCCAGCAGTTACTCATCCTACGAGCAGTACTTC
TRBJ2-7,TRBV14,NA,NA,CASSQDHPGDAYEQYF,TGTGCCAGCAGCCAAGATCACCCGGGGGATGCCTACGAGCAGTACTTC
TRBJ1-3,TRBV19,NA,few,CASSLTDFSGNTIYF,TGTGCCAGTAGTTTGACAGACTTCTCTGGAAACACCATATATTTT
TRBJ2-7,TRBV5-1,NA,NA,CASSLEFFQGTGQYEQYF,TGCGCCAGCAGCTTGGAATTTTTTCAGGGTACAGGCCAATACGAGCAGTACTTC
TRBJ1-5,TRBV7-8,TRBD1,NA,CASSLEDRGYQPQHF,TGTGCCAGCAGCTTAGAGGACAGGGGATACCAGCCCCAGCATTTT
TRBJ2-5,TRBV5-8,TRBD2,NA,CASTLLAGGIGETQYF,TGTGCCAGCACCCTTCTAGCGGGGGGGATAGGAGAGACCCAGTACTTC
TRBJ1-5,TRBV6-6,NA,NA,CASSGQSNQPQHF,TGTGCCAGCAGTGGACAGAGCAATCAGCCCCAGCATTTT
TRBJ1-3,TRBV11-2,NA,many,CASSNSGNTIYF,TGTGCCAGCAGCAACTCTGGAAACACCATATATTTT
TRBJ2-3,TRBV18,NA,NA,CASSPPDRTTDTQYF,TGTGCCAGCTCACCACCGGACAGAACCACAGATACGCAGTATTTT
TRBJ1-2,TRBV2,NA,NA,CASSEAPGTYGYTF,TGTGCCAGCAGTGAAGCCCCAGGGACGTATGGCTACACCTTC
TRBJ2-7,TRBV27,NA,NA,CASSPLGPSSYEQYF,TGTGCCAGCAGTCCCCTGGGACCCTCATCCTACGAGCAGTACTTC
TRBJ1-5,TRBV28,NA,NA,CASRAQVFSNQPQHF,TGTGCCAGCAGGGCGCAGGTCTTTAGCAATCAGCCCCAGCATTTT
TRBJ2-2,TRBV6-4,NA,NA,CASSAPNTGELFF,TGTGCCAGCAGTGCCCCTAACACCGGGGAGCTGTTTTTT
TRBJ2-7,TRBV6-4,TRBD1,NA,CASSAPDRVGEQYF,TGTGCCAGCAGTGCCCCGGACAGGGTGGGCGAGCAGTACTTC
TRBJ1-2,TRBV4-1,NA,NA,CASSQDHSSPNYGYTF,TGCGCCAGCAGCCAGGATCACAGTTCGCCCAACTATGGCTACACCTTC
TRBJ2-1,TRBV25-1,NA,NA,CASSDPTGRNEQFF,TGTGCCAGCAGTGATCCGACAGGCCGAAATGAGCAGTTCTTC
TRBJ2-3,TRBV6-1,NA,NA,CASGQIHTDTQYF,TGTGCCAGCGGGCAGATTCACACAGATACGCAGTATTTT
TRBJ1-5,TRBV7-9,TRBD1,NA,CASSSGTAANQPQHF,TGTGCCAGCAGTTCCGGGACAGCCGCAAATCAGCCCCAGCATTTT
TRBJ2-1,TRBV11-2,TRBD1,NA,CASSTGTDYNEQFF,TGTGCCAGCAGCACCGGGACAGACTACAATGAGCAGTTCTTC
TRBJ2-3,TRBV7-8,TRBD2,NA,CASSIGTSGGDTQYF,TGTGCCAGCAGCATCGGGACTAGCGGGGGAGATACGCAGTATTTT
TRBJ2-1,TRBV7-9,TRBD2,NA,CASSLASGAYNEQFF,TGTGCCAGCAGCTTAGCTAGCGGGGCTTACAATGAGCAGTTCTTC
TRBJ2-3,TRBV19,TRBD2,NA,CASSPLTTSGSPTDTQYF,TGTGCCAGTAGTCCTTTAACGACTAGCGGGAGCCCCACAGATACGCAGTATTTT
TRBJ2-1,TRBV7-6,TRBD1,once,CASSVTGTGIYNEQFF,TGTGCCAGCAGCGTCACCGGGACAGGGATATACAATGAGCAGTTCTTC
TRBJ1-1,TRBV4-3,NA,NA,CASSQAMAGHTEAFF,TGCGCCAGCAGCCAAGCCATGGCAGGACACACTGAAGCTTTCTTT
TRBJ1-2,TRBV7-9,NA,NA,CASSLVPRGRDHGYTF,TGTGCCAGCAGCTTAGTTCCCCGTGGCAGGGACCATGGCTACACCTTC
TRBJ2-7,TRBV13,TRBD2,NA,CASSLSLSGRDTEEQYF,TGTGCCAGCAGCTTGTCCCTTAGCGGGAGGGACACGGAGGAGCAGTACTTC
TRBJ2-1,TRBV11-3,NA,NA,CASSLGGFSYNEQFF,TGTGCCAGCAGCTTAGGGGGGTTCTCCTACAATGAGCAGTTCTTC
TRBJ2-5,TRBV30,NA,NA,CAWSVGSLETQYF,TGTGCCTGGAGTGTCGGATCATTAGAGACCCAGTACTTC